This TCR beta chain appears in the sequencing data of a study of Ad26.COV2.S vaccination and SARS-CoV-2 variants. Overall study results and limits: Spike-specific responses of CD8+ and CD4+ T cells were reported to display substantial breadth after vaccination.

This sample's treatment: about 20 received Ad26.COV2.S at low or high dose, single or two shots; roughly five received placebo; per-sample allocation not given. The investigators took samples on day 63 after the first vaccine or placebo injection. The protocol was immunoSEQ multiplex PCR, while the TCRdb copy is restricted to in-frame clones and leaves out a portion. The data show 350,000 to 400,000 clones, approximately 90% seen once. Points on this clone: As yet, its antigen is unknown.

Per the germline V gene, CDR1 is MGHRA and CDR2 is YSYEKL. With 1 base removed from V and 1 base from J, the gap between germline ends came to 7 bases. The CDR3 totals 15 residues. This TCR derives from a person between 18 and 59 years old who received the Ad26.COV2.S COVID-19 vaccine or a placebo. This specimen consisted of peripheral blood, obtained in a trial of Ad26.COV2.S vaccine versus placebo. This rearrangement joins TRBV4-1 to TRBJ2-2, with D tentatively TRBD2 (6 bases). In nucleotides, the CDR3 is TGCGCCAGCAGCCAAGTTAGCGGGAACACCGGGGAGCTGTTTTTT. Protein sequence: CASSQVSGNTGELFF.